The T cell receptor (beta chain) described here comes from a study of T cells in localized non-small cell lung cancer. The study's findings and limits: Of the top 100 tumor clones, median roughly 60 were in adjacent lung, 25 to 35 among its top 100. Uninvolved adjacent lung showed higher T cell clonality than tumor. Higher T cell density in the blood was associated with longer overall survival, whereas higher adjacent-lung clonality associated with shorter survival.

Assay: immunoSEQ multiplex PCR; the TCRdb copy retains only in-frame clones and omits some. The top ten clones hold 8.5% to 10% of a sample with 75,000 to 80,000 clones, 70% to 90% of them seen once. CDR3 length: 13 residues. Germline values: CDR1 SGHRS, CDR2 YFSETQ. The germline V and J ends were trimmed by 4 bases and 3 bases, with 10 bases remaining between them. Points on this clone: What it recognizes is unknown.

The chain joins TRBV5-1 to TRBJ1-1, with D perhaps TRBD1 (5 bases). This TCR derives from a female donor aged 60 or older with stage I lung adenocarcinoma. Sample: peripheral blood, taken before any cancer treatment. In DNA form, the CDR3 reads TGCGCCAGCAGCCCAGGGACCCACACTGAAGCTTTCTTT. It yields the protein CASSPGTHTEAFF.